This T cell receptor (beta chain) is from a study of beta chain features in type 1 diabetes. Every isolated RNA sample was fully reverse transcribed, so sequencing captured expressed TCRB transcripts. Some clones are missing from TCRdb's copy, which holds only in-frame ones; the method was immunoSEQ multiplex PCR. The data hold around 250,000 clones, with roughly an eighth observed a single time. Staining for CD45RO/CCR7/CD25/CD127/CD95/CD27 allowed sorting of CD4+ naive, central memory, regulatory and stem cell-like memory cells. General observations from the study: TCRB CDR3s were moderately but significantly shorter in Type 1 diabetes patients in all four CD4+ subsets. A closer apparent resemblance between naive, central memory and Treg TCRB repertoires was seen in patients than in healthy donors.

This clone showed up just a few times. Antigen specificity is unknown. The TCR sequence derives from a man aged 30 to 45 with type 1 diabetes. Sequencing was done on a sample of naive CD4+ T cells from blood.

CDR3 nucleotide sequence: TGTGCCAGCAGTTTATTAGTCGGGGGGCATGAGACCCAGTACTTC. Translating gives CASSLLVGGHETQYF. The V gene is TRBV2, the J gene TRBJ2-5, with TRBD2 as a possible D gene (7 bases). The CDR3 is 15 residues long. Per the germline V gene, CDR1 is SNHLY and CDR2 is FYNNEI. The V end was cut by 5 bases, the J end by 5 bases, with 18 bases between.